The 20 T cell receptor beta chains given below trace back to one sample, sequenced in a study of blood T cells in healthy people across ages. A second PCR, run for about 7 to 11 cycles, used a sample-barcoded 5' primer plus a J-beta primer mix. TCRdb used MiXCR to reprocess the 5' RACE reads, holding one entry per CDR3 protein. The profile shows around 990,000 distinct CDR3 sequences, around two fifths of them singletons. Material for sequencing was blood. All receptors come from a man aged 18 to 30 in good health.

The table lists this clonotype with a few counts. The V gene is TRBV11-3, the J gene TRBJ2-1; 13 bases map to TRBD2. The V gene end was trimmed by 1 base and the J gene end by 5 bases; junction bases not matched to a gene: 8. The CDR3 covers 18 residues. Per the germline V gene, CDR1 is SGHNT and CDR2 is YENEEA. The CDR3 protein is CASSLVTSGGPKNNEQFF. DNA of the CDR3: TGTGCCAGCAGCTTAGTGACTAGCGGGGGGCCCAAGAACAATGAGCAGTTCTTC.

Only a few counts were recorded for this clonotype. This sequence joins TRBV20-1 and TRBJ2-1, with TRBD2 matching 7 bases. Germline loops: CDR1 DFQATT, CDR2 SNEGSKA (reference sequence). The CDR3 consists of 12 residues. V dropped 6 bases and J dropped 8; count of bases not matched to a gene: 7. CDR3 region: CSAKWEGYEQFF. Here the CDR3 DNA reads TGCAGTGCCAAATGGGAGGGGTATGAGCAGTTCTTC.

This clonotype showed up just a few times. The chain uses TRBV4-3 and TRBJ1-5; D is undetermined. Germline V gene data show CDR1 as LGHNA and CDR2 as YSLEER. The CDR3 sequence is 15 residues long. With 0 bases removed from V and 0 bases from J, the gap between germline ends came to 6 bases. This chain's CDR3 is CASSQEDGSNQPQHF. CDR3 DNA sequence: TGCGCCAGCAGCCAAGAGGATGGTAGCAATCAGCCCCAGCATTTT.

J is TRBJ2-3 and V is TRBV20-1; 8 nucleotides agree with TRBD2. The CDR3 runs 16 residues. The germline CDR1 and CDR2 sequences are DFQATT and SNEGSKA (reference sequence). V dropped 1 base and J dropped 5; count of bases not matched to a gene: 11. CDR3 region: CSARAGGTREGDTQYF. CDR3 bases: TGCAGTGCTAGAGCGGGGGGGACTAGGGAGGGAGATACGCAGTATTTT.

J is TRBJ2-7 and V is TRBV28; tentatively, D is TRBD2 (6 bases). Trimming stripped 6 bases from V and 7 bases from J, with 16 bases between. Germline CDR1 MDHEN, CDR2 SYDVKM. CDR3 length: 13 residues. In nucleotides, the CDR3 is TGTGCCAGCAGCTCCGGGGACTTCAATGAGCAGTACTTC. Encoded protein: CASSSGDFNEQYF.

This clonotype has only a few counts. The chain links TRBV7-9 to TRBJ2-1; D is unresolved. The CDR3 loop spans 15 amino acids. Germline V gene data show CDR1 as SEHNR and CDR2 as FQNEAQ (reference sequence). Trimming shortened V by 3 bases and J by 2 bases, and 11 bases separated the two germline ends. CDR3 in DNA: TGTGCCAGCAGCTTGGAAGGGATTCCCTACAATGAGCAGTTCTTC. Protein sequence: CASSLEGIPYNEQFF.

Points on this clonotype: A read error is possible here, since a much larger clone lies one base away. V and J are TRBV10-3 and TRBJ2-1; 10 nucleotides match TRBD1. After removal of 7 bases from V and 7 bases from J, the junction contained 10 bases not matched to a gene. The CDR3 covers 15 residues. CDR1 is ENHRY, CDR2 SYGVKD, per germline. The CDR3 loop reads CAIKSGTGECNEQFF. CDR3 DNA sequence: TGTGCCATCAAATCCGGGACAGGGGAGTGTAATGAGCAGTTCTTC.

The sample holds a few counts of this clonotype. The chain combines TRBV10-2 with TRBJ1-2; D possibly corresponds to TRBD1 (5 bases). V was clipped by 0 bases and J by 8 bases, with 10 bases between them. Looked up from germline, CDR1 is WSHSY and CDR2 is SAAADI. The CDR3 sequence is 13 residues long. This CDR3 reads CASSESGEWGYTF. CDR3 sequence (DNA): TGCGCCAGCAGTGAGTCAGGGGAATGGGGCTACACCTTC.

This clonotype turned up a few times. This chain joins TRBV11-2 and TRBJ2-1, with TRBD2 identical over 11 bases. Germline-derived CDR1 and CDR2 are SGHAT and FQNNGV. The CDR3 loop spans 18 amino acids. With V trimmed by 0 bases and J by 6 bases, 10 bases remained unmatched. The CDR3 reads CASSLDPRLAGLANEQFF. The CDR3 DNA reads TGTGCCAGCAGCTTAGATCCGAGACTAGCGGGGTTGGCCAATGAGCAGTTCTTC. Combining the CDR3 with reference TRBV11-2 and TRBJ2-1 gives the whole variable domain EAGVAQSPRYKIIEKRQSVAFWCNPISGHATLYWYQQILGQGPKLLIQFQNNGVVDDSQLPKDRFSAERLKGVDSTLKIQPAKLEDSAVYLCASSLDPRLAGLANEQFFGPGTRLTVL.

The chain recombines TRBV20-1 with TRBJ1-1, with D possibly being TRBD1 (6 bases). Looked up from germline, CDR1 is DFQATT and CDR2 is SNEGSKA (reference sequence). The V gene lost 3 bases and the J gene lost 10 bases, with 21 bases spanning the gap. The CDR3 sequence is 14 residues long. CDR3 DNA: TGCAGTGCTAGTTCCCCCTCAGACAGGACCTCAGCTTTCTTT. Encoded protein: CSASSPSDRTSAFF.

The chain recombines TRBV27 with TRBJ2-2; 8 positions agree with TRBD1. The CDR3 runs to 16 residues. After removal of 0 bases from V and 4 bases from J, the junction contained 4 bases not matched to a gene. The germline CDR1 and CDR2 sequences are MNHEY and SMNVEV (reference sequence). The CDR3 nucleotides are TGTGCCAGCAGTTTATCGGCAGGGGGCCCCACCGGGGAGCTGTTTTTT. It is translated as CASSLSAGGPTGELFF.

This clonotype was seen more than once but under ten times. This chain uses TRBV20-1 with TRBJ1-5, with D perhaps TRBD1 (6 bases). Per germline, CDR1 DFQATT and CDR2 SNEGSKA (reference sequence). V was trimmed by 5 bases and J by 4 bases, leaving 15 bases between them. This CDR3 has 14 residues. CDR3 in amino acids: CSAQGLGGNQPQHF. The CDR3 region has the DNA TGCAGTGCTCAGGGGTTAGGAGGAAATCAGCCCCAGCATTTT.

CDR3 in DNA: TGCAGTGCTAGAGATCTTCACGCCCCCACTTATGGCTACACCTTC. Translating it yields CSARDLHAPTYGYTF. This rearrangement joins TRBV20-1 to TRBJ1-2, with D hard to call. Germline CDR1 reads DFQATT; CDR2 reads SNEGSKA (reference sequence). The CDR3 is made up of 15 amino acids. V shed 0 bases and J shed 5 bases, with 16 bases lying between them.

The chain is built from TRBV6-6 and TRBJ2-3; the D is unclear. Germline CDR1 is MNHNY and CDR2 is SVGAGI (reference sequence). Trimming cost V 2 bases and J 4 bases, with 13 bases left between them. This CDR3 spans 15 amino acids. CDR3 coding DNA: TGTGCCAGCAGTTACGTTTCCAGGAAGGCAGATACGCAGTATTTT. Protein product: CASSYVSRKADTQYF.

The chain has TRBV29-1 and TRBJ1-3, with no clear D. The CDR3 length is 11 residues. V was shortened by 6 bases and J by 1 base, with 4 bases between the two germline ends. CDR1 and CDR2 (germline): SQVTM, ANQGSEA. CDR3 sequence: CSVGSGNTIYF. The CDR3 nucleotides are TGCAGCGTCGGGTCTGGAAACACCATATATTTT. The variable domain in full, with the rest retrieved from reference TRBV29-1 and TRBJ1-3, is SAVISQKPSRDICQRGTSLTIQCQVDSQVTMMFWYRQQPGQSLTLIATANQGSEATYESGFVIDKFPISRPNLTFSTLTVSNMSPEDSSIYLCSVGSGNTIYFGEGSWLTVV.

This clonotype has only a few counts. This rearrangement joins TRBV4-3 to TRBJ2-7, with a tentative D call TRBD1 (7 bases). This CDR3 spans 13 amino acids. V shed 2 bases and J shed 7 bases, with 12 bases lying between them. The germline gives CDR1 LGHNA, CDR2 YSLEER. This chain's CDR3 is CASSQNQGGEQYF. DNA of the CDR3: TGCGCCAGCAGCCAAAATCAGGGGGGTGAGCAGTACTTC.

The chain is built from TRBV20-1 and TRBJ2-3, with D uncertain. The V end was cut by 3 bases, the J end by 4 bases, with 11 bases between. This CDR3 has 13 amino acids. CDR1 DFQATT and CDR2 SNEGSKA come from the germline V gene (reference sequence). CDR3 in amino acids: CSAREGRADTQYF. The CDR3 DNA reads as TGCAGTGCTAGGGAAGGTCGCGCAGATACGCAGTATTTT.

On this clonotype: This may come from a read error, since a much larger clone is one base off. The rearrangement joins TRBV9 to TRBJ1-5; D possibly corresponds to TRBD1 (5 bases). Looked up from germline, CDR1 is SGDLS and CDR2 is YYNGEE. The CDR3 loop spans 13 amino acids. The CDR3 nucleotides read TGTGCCAACAGCAATAGACAGAATCAGCCCCAGCATTTT. Encoded protein: CANSNRQNQPQHF.

Remarks on this clonotype: With a much larger clone just one base away, this may be a read error. This chain joins TRBV5-1 and TRBJ2-3; D might be TRBD2 (5 bases). The CDR3 contains 14 residues. V was pared by 7 bases and J by 2 bases, with 14 bases between. The germline V gene encodes CDR1 SGHRS and CDR2 YFSETQ. CDR3 amino acids: CASGSGGLTDTQYF. The CDR3 DNA follows: TGCGCCAGCGGCTCGGGCGGACTCACAGATACGCAGTATTTT.

The chain uses TRBV11-3 and TRBJ2-2; 7 bases fit TRBD1. V trimming: 5 bases; J trimming: 3 bases; junction bases outside the gene matches: 3. The germline gives CDR1 SGHNT, CDR2 YENEEA. This CDR3 is built from 14 residues. Written as DNA, the CDR3 is TGTGCCAGCAGCCCGGGACAGTACACCGGGGAGCTGTTTTTT. This sequence encodes CASSPGQYTGELFF.